This entry describes one TCR beta chain. Its antigen remains unidentified. The sample is drawn from a study of relationships among human T cell subsets. Study-wide findings and caveats: Clones with over 100 reads held over 60% of CD8+ cytotoxic sequences. Th1, Th2 and regulatory T cells shared many CDR3 sequences.

Trimming cost V 5 bases and J 4 bases, with 8 bases left between them. This CDR3 is built from 12 residues. CDR1 and CDR2 (germline): MDHEN, SYDVKM. The T cell receptor alpha and beta CDR3 regions were amplified from mRNA by semiquantitative ARM-PCR. In ARM-PCR, communal superprimers followed tagged nested gene-specific primers for exponential amplification. Nested primers were removed by exonuclease before the second PCR round. One entry per CDR3 protein, called by TCRdb with MiXCR from the multiplex PCR reads. This sample yields under 15,000 distinct CDR3 sequences, of which over 60% are seen a single time; around 27% belongs to the top ten. After CD25, CD56 and CD294 bead selections, the flow-through was collected as Th1 cells.

Sequences were obtained from CD4+ Th1 cells sorted from blood. The receptor's source is a man aged 35 to 55 in good health. The chain carries TRBV28 and TRBJ1-2; possibly TRBD1 for D (6 bases). The CDR3 region has the DNA TGTGCCAGCAGTACAGGGCCCTATGGCTACACCTTC. It yields the protein CASSTGPYGYTF.